This TCR beta chain was found in a study of control samples from healthy donors and cancer patients (dated by TCRdb to about 2020). To note about this clone: This clone's antigen is unknown. The input lacks base qualities; no much larger clone sits a single base away.

The V end loses 5 bases and the J end loses 4 bases, and a stretch of 14 bases separates them. The CDR3 goes from the cysteine to the phenylalanine over 14 residues. Only CDR3 DNA is held: 42 bases, read in frame from base 1. For CDR1 and CDR2, the germline V gene lists MDHEN and SYDVKM. Libraries were constructed by the immunoSEQ multiplex PCR assay. TCRdb took this table from immuneACCESS and kept in-frame rearrangements with V and J called. Such tables lack part of the clones; where checked against another copy, unresolved V genes explain under half of the gap, and the rest is unexplained. The sample table contains around 110,000 clones; only one count was recorded for 75% to 90% of them. The ten largest clones capture 1% to 1.4% of the sample.

In this chain, TRBV28 is recombined with TRBJ2-5; a confident D gene designation cannot be given. Sample: PBMCs. The origin of this receptor is a woman in her forties or fifties with colorectal cancer. Read as DNA, the sequence is TGTGCCAGCAGTCAAATATATATGGGAGAGACCCAGTACTTC. It translates to CASSQIYMGETQYF.